One and the same sample provided the 23 T cell receptor beta chains below, sequenced in a study of blood T cell repertoires in COVID-19 (TCRdb year 2020). To prepare the library, the immunoSEQ multiplex PCR assay was applied. Imported from immuneACCESS, the table was reduced by TCRdb to in-frame sequences with V and J called. These copies leave out some clones; in studies compared against another copy, an unresolved V gene accounts for under half, and the cause of the remainder is not known. The sample table shows over 150,000 clones, and roughly nine tenths are seen once. The top ten clonotypes cover 2% to 2.5% of the sample. The source material was PBMCs or T cells enriched from blood (not recorded which). The source is a woman under 40 who had recovered from COVID-19.

The J gene is TRBJ1-2, the V gene TRBV5-6, with 8 nucleotides matching TRBD1. Trimming cost V 3 bases and J 5 bases; bases outside gene matches: 6. This CDR3 has 14 amino acids. CDR1 is SGHDT and CDR2 is YYEEEE in the germline V gene. The CDR3 bases are TGTGCCAGCAGCTCACGGACAGGGTCATATGGCTACACCTTC. Its protein product is CASSSRTGSYGYTF.

This chain connects TRBV18 to TRBJ2-7; TRBD1 might be the D (5 bases). The CDR3 runs 14 residues. V shed 7 bases and J shed 3 bases, with 16 bases lying between them. CDR1 is KGHSH, CDR2 LQKENI, per germline. In DNA form, the CDR3 reads TGTGCCAGCTTTCAAGGGGAATGGGGCTACGAGCAGTACTTC. Protein sequence: CASFQGEWGYEQYF.

This clone was found once. The rearrangement links TRBV11-3 to TRBJ2-2; 7 positions match TRBD1. The V and J ends lost 1 base and 1 base, in that order; junction bases with no gene match: 3. The CDR3 is 16 amino acids. CDR1 is SGHNT, CDR2 YENEEA, per germline. CDR3 in amino acids: CASSLGGGLNTGELFF. The CDR3 DNA sequence: TGTGCCAGCAGCTTAGGAGGGGGCCTGAACACCGGGGAGCTGTTTTTT.

The rearrangement uses TRBV5-4 and TRBJ2-2, with D unclear. From germline, CDR1 is SGHNT and CDR2 YYREEE (reference sequence). Trimming cost V 0 bases and J 4 bases, with 13 bases left between them. This CDR3 is built from 16 residues. In DNA form, the CDR3 reads TGTGCCAGCAGCTTGGCACAGAACACTCTCACCGGGGAGCTGTTTTTT. Translated: CASSLAQNTLTGELFF. Full variable domain (rest looked up from reference TRBV5-4 and TRBJ2-2): ETGVTQSPTHLIKTRGQQVTLRCSSQSGHNTVSWYQQALGQGPQFIFQYYREEENGRGNFPPRFSGLQFPNYSSELNVNALELDDSALYLCASSLAQNTLTGELFFGEGSRLTVL.

The V gene is TRBV27, the J gene TRBJ2-1; tentatively, D is TRBD2 (5 bases). This CDR3 contains 15 residues. V was shortened by 3 bases and J by 0 bases, with 9 bases between the two germline ends. Germline V gives CDR1 MNHEY, CDR2 SMNVEV (reference sequence). The CDR3 region is CASSLDLTSYNEQFF. CDR3 coding DNA: TGTGCCAGCAGTTTGGACTTGACCTCCTACAATGAGCAGTTCTTC.

The genes are TRBV19 and TRBJ2-1, with D maybe TRBD2 (5 bases). Trimming left V 2 bases short and J 0 bases short, with 11 bases between. Germline lookup yields CDR1 LNHDA and CDR2 SQIVND (reference sequence). The CDR3 loop spans 16 amino acids. The CDR3 sequence: CASSILRGISYNEQFF. CDR3 in DNA: TGTGCCAGTAGTATACTCCGGGGAATCTCCTACAATGAGCAGTTCTTC. The whole variable domain, remainder taken from reference TRBV19 and TRBJ2-1, is DGGITQSPKYLFRKEGQNVTLSCEQNLNHDAMYWYRQDPGQGLRLIYYSQIVNDFQKGDIAEGYSVSREKKESFPLTVTSAQKNPTAFYLCASSILRGISYNEQFFGPGTRLTVL.

This sequence joins TRBV11-3 and TRBJ1-2; D not certain. Between the trimmed V and J ends, which lost 0 bases and 4 bases, there was a span of 9 bases. CDR1 SGHNT and CDR2 YENEEA come from the germline V gene. The CDR3 is made up of 14 amino acids. The CDR3 region is CASSLDPDTYGYTF. In nucleotides, the CDR3 is TGTGCCAGCAGCTTAGACCCAGATACCTATGGCTACACCTTC.

This clone has only one observation. The gene calls are TRBV19 and TRBJ1-2; weak D call: TRBD1 (6 bases). Trimming removed 6 bases at V and 6 bases at J, with 14 bases between. Germline values: CDR1 LNHDA, CDR2 SQIVND (reference sequence). The CDR3 covers 13 residues. CDR3 sequence (DNA): TGTGCCAGTAGCGACAGGCCCAGGGATGGCTACACCTTC. This sequence encodes CASSDRPRDGYTF.

This clone was counted once. The chain combines TRBV7-9 with TRBJ1-6; TRBD1 might be the D (5 bases). Germline V gene sequence: CDR1 SEHNR, CDR2 FQNEAQ (reference sequence). V was shortened by 2 bases and J by 5 bases, with 10 bases between the two germline ends. CDR3 length equals 15 residues. The CDR3 here is CASSLTGLDNSPLHF. CDR3 coding DNA: TGTGCCAGCAGCTTAACAGGCCTGGATAATTCACCCCTCCACTTT.

The rearrangement joins TRBV28 to TRBJ2-6; tentative D call: TRBD1 (6 bases). Trimming took 4 bases from V and 0 from J, leaving 16 bases between them. CDR1 and CDR2 (germline): MDHEN, SYDVKM. The CDR3 extends over 18 amino acids. As DNA, the CDR3 is TGTGCCAGCAGTTGGAGACAGGTTCCCCTCTCTGGGGCCAACGTCCTGACTTTC. It encodes CASSWRQVPLSGANVLTF.

The rearrangement links TRBV19 to TRBJ1-5; 8 bases are shared with TRBD1. The J segment lost 0 bases and the V segment lost 3 bases, leaving 13 bases of the junction unmatched. Germline CDR1 is LNHDA and CDR2 is SQIVND (reference sequence). The CDR3 has 19 residues. CDR3 protein: CASSIQGRGRELSNQPQHF. As DNA, the CDR3 is TGTGCCAGTAGTATCCAGGGCAGGGGGCGAGAACTTAGCAATCAGCCCCAGCATTTT.

This clone was counted once. The chain joins TRBV14 to TRBJ2-7, with D possibly TRBD1 on 6 matching bases. The V gene's germline CDR1 is SGHDN and CDR2 FVKESK. Trimming took 1 base from V and 7 from J, leaving 11 bases between them. The CDR3 is 13 amino acids. CDR3 residues: CASSQVGAQEQYF. The CDR3 nucleotides read TGTGCCAGCAGCCAAGTGGGGGCTCAGGAGCAGTACTTC. Together with reference TRBV14 and TRBJ2-7, the CDR3 gives the full variable domain: EAGVTQFPSHSVIEKGQTVTLRCDPISGHDNLYWYRRVMGKEIKFLLHFVKESKQDESGMPNNRFLAERTGGTYSTLKVQPAELEDSGVYFCASSQVGAQEQYFGPGTRLTVT.

The V gene is TRBV4-1, the J gene TRBJ1-3; 9 bases line up with TRBD1. After removal of 4 bases from V and 0 bases from J, the junction contained 7 bases not matched to a gene. CDR1 and CDR2 (germline): MGHRA, YSYEKL. The CDR3 covers 17 residues. The chain's CDR3 is CASSLRDRDLSGNTIYF. DNA for the CDR3: TGCGCCAGCAGCCTCAGGGACAGGGACCTCTCTGGAAACACCATATATTTT.

The V and J genes are TRBV5-1 and TRBJ2-7; 16 nucleotides match TRBD2. The V segment lost 2 bases and the J segment 0 bases; nucleotides outside the gene matches: 5. This CDR3 region has 18 residues. Germline loops: CDR1 SGHRS, CDR2 YFSETQ. The CDR3 spells CASSLPGLAGGSSYEQYF. The CDR3 region has the DNA TGCGCCAGCAGCTTACCGGGACTAGCGGGAGGGAGCTCCTACGAGCAGTACTTC.

There are a few counts of this clone. CDR3 in DNA: TGTGCCAGTAGCACCGGGACAGGGAGTTTCGCCAAAAACATTCAGTACTTC. Residues: CASSTGTGSFAKNIQYF. The chain employs TRBV19 and TRBJ2-4, with 9 nucleotides matching TRBD1. The CDR3 has 17 amino acids. Per the germline V gene, CDR1 is LNHDA and CDR2 is SQIVND (reference sequence). V lost 6 bases and J lost 1; bases outside the gene matches: 10. Complete variable domain (other parts from reference TRBV19 and TRBJ2-4): DGGITQSPKYLFRKEGQNVTLSCEQNLNHDAMYWYRQDPGQGLRLIYYSQIVNDFQKGDIAEGYSVSREKKESFPLTVTSAQKNPTAFYLCASSTGTGSFAKNIQYFGAGTRLSVL.

V is TRBV29-1 and J is TRBJ2-7; TRBD1 might be the D (6 bases). The CDR3 has 11 residues. Trimming stripped 6 bases from V and 3 bases from J, with 9 bases between. Germline V gene data show CDR1 as SQVTM and CDR2 as ANQGSEA. DNA of the CDR3: TGCAGCGTCCGGACAGACTACGAGCAGTACTTC. Translation gives CSVRTDYEQYF.

The V and J genes are TRBV6-1 and TRBJ2-7; tentative D call: TRBD2 (6 bases). The ends were cut back, 2 bases at V and 0 bases at J, with 17 bases in the middle. The CDR3 runs to 17 residues. Germline assignment: CDR1 MNHNS and CDR2 SASEGT. This CDR3 is CASSERDSPKGSYEQYF. The CDR3 DNA reads as TGTGCCAGCAGTGAACGGGACTCCCCGAAGGGCTCCTACGAGCAGTACTTC.

V is TRBV4-3 and J is TRBJ1-6; 11 nucleotides agree with TRBD1. The CDR3 extends over 16 amino acids. J lost 7 bases, V lost 5 bases, and 7 bases had no gene match. CDR1 is LGHNA and CDR2 is YSLEER in the germline V gene. CDR3 coding DNA: TGCGCCAGCAGCGGCCGGGACAGGGGGAAAAATTCACCCCTCCACTTT. Translation: CASSGRDRGKNSPLHF.

The chain joins TRBV7-9 to TRBJ1-1; D is unresolved. With 1 base removed from V and 3 bases from J, the gap between germline ends came to 9 bases. Germline V CDR1 and CDR2: SEHNR, FQNEAQ (reference sequence). This CDR3 is 14 amino acids long. The CDR3 DNA follows: TGTGCCAGCAGCTTAGGGAGGGAGGACACTGAAGCTTTCTTT. This gives the protein CASSLGREDTEAFF.

The V and J genes are TRBV29-1 and TRBJ2-1, with D possibly matching TRBD2 (6 bases). CDR3 length: 17 amino acids. V was clipped by 3 bases and J by 0 bases, with 18 bases between them. CDR1 and CDR2 from the germline V gene are SQVTM and ANQGSEA. The CDR3 is CSVELADPRSSYNEQFF. CDR3 sequence (DNA): TGCAGCGTTGAGTTAGCGGACCCCAGGAGCTCCTACAATGAGCAGTTCTTC.

The rearrangement joins TRBV19 to TRBJ2-1; tentatively, D is TRBD2 (5 bases). The germline CDR1 and CDR2 sequences are LNHDA and SQIVND (reference sequence). Trimming removed 2 bases at V and 5 bases at J, with 10 bases between. This CDR3 comprises 14 residues. CDR3 loop: CASSILFGDNEQFF. The CDR3 DNA sequence: TGTGCCAGTAGTATACTTTTCGGGGACAATGAGCAGTTCTTC. Complete variable domain (other parts from reference TRBV19 and TRBJ2-1): DGGITQSPKYLFRKEGQNVTLSCEQNLNHDAMYWYRQDPGQGLRLIYYSQIVNDFQKGDIAEGYSVSREKKESFPLTVTSAQKNPTAFYLCASSILFGDNEQFFGPGTRLTVL.

The V call is TRBV27, the J call TRBJ2-7; 10 positions match TRBD1. The V and J ends lost 6 bases and 3 bases, in that order; junction bases with no gene match: 5. The CDR3 covers 14 residues. Germline V gene data show CDR1 as MNHEY and CDR2 as SMNVEV (reference sequence). CDR3 loop: CASRARTGGYEQYF. For the CDR3, the DNA is TGTGCCAGCAGAGCCCGGACAGGGGGCTACGAGCAGTACTTC.

The chain employs TRBV7-6 and TRBJ2-6; 11 positions agree with TRBD2. In germline, CDR1 is SGHVS, CDR2 FNYEAQ. The CDR3 is 17 residues long. V dropped 6 bases and J dropped 0; count of bases not matched to a gene: 4. The CDR3 loop reads CASSRLAGGSGANVLTF. CDR3 bases: TGTGCCAGCAGTCGGCTAGCGGGGGGCTCTGGGGCCAACGTCCTGACTTTC.